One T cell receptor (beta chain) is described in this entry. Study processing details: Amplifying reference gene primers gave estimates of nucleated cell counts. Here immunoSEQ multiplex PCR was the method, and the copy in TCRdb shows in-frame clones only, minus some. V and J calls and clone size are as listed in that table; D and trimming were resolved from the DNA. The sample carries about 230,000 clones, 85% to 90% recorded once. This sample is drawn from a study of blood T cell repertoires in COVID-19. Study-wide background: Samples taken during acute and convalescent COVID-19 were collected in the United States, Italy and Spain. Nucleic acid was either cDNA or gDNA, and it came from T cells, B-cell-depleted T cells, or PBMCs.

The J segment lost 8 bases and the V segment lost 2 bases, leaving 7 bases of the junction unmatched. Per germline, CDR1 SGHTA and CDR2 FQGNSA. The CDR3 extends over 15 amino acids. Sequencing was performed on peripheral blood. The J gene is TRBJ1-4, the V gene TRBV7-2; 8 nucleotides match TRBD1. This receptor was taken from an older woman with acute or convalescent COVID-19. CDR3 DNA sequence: TGTGCCAGCAGCTTACCGGGTAGGGACAGGGAAAAACTGTTTTTT. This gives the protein CASSLPGRDREKLFF.